Each of the 22 T cell receptor beta chains below was sequenced from the same sample in a study of blood T cell repertoires in COVID-19. Some clones are missing from TCRdb's copy, which holds only in-frame ones; the method was immunoSEQ multiplex PCR. The sample lists roughly 300,000 clones, roughly 90% occurring once. Sequencing was performed on peripheral blood. The receptors derive from a woman under 40 with COVID-19, enrolled during active disease.

The V gene is TRBV11-2, the J gene TRBJ1-4, with D maybe TRBD1 (6 bases). The CDR3 spans 13 residues. The V and J ends lost 5 bases and 7 bases respectively, with 11 bases between them. The germline CDR1 and CDR2 sequences are SGHAT and FQNNGV. The CDR3 DNA sequence: TGTGCCAGCAGCCCGGGGGGGCTTGAAAAACTGTTTTTT. Translation gives CASSPGGLEKLFF.

This clone occurred once. V is TRBV7-2 and J is TRBJ2-3; D is ambiguous. V was pared by 5 bases and J by 2 bases, with 11 bases between. Germline V gene lookup returns CDR1 SGHTA and CDR2 FQGNSA. The CDR3 spans 14 residues. The chain's CDR3 is CASSRYRSTDTQYF. As DNA, the CDR3 is TGTGCCAGCAGCCGTTACAGATCCACAGATACGCAGTATTTT.

The V call is TRBV18, the J call TRBJ1-2; D perhaps matches TRBD1 (6 bases). From germline, CDR1 is KGHSH and CDR2 LQKENI. Trimming shortened V by 0 bases and J by 2 bases, and 10 bases separated the two germline ends. CDR3 length: 15 amino acids. CDR3 residues: CASSPPNRANYGYTF. The CDR3 DNA sequence: TGTGCCAGCTCACCACCGAACAGGGCCAACTATGGCTACACCTTC.

The J gene is TRBJ1-2, the V gene TRBV15, with TRBD1 identical over 10 bases. Looked up from germline, CDR1 is LNHNV and CDR2 is YYDKDF (reference sequence). The CDR3 length is 17 residues. After removal of 0 bases from V and 2 bases from J, the junction contained 6 bases not matched to a gene. CDR3 in amino acids: CATSRDQGQGPNYGYTF. The CDR3 DNA reads TGTGCCACCAGCAGAGATCAGGGACAGGGGCCAAACTATGGCTACACCTTC.

The V and J genes are TRBV12-3 or TRBV12-4 and TRBJ1-4, with D perhaps TRBD1 (6 bases). CDR3 length: 13 amino acids. V shed 6 bases and J shed 4 bases, with 9 bases lying between them. The CDR3 DNA is TGTGCCAGCAGCTCACAGGGTAATGAAAAACTGTTTTTT. Amino acids: CASSSQGNEKLFF.

A remark on this clone: Other nucleotide sequences from this sample produce the same CDR3. The genes are TRBV18 and TRBJ2-5; D is unclear. Germline V gene sequence: CDR1 KGHSH, CDR2 LQKENI. This CDR3 contains 12 residues. Trimming left V 6 bases short and J 1 base short, with 6 bases between. As DNA, the CDR3 is TGTGCCAGCTCCCCGTCCCAAGAGACCCAGTACTTC. Encoded protein: CASSPSQETQYF.

The rearrangement joins TRBV29-1 to TRBJ2-1; TRBD2 matches at 7 bases. The CDR3 consists of 15 residues. The V gene end was trimmed by 7 bases and the J gene end by 9 bases; junction bases not matched to a gene: 18. Germline assignment: CDR1 SQVTM and CDR2 ANQGSEA. Written as DNA, the CDR3 is TGCAGCGGGGGGGTTGGCGGGAGAGGAGGAGGTGAGCAGTTCTTC. It specifies CSGGVGGRGGGEQFF.

As concerns this clone: The germline gene is not matched at one end of the junction; a read error may be the cause. The chain recombines TRBV3-1 (or the pseudogene TRBV3-2) with TRBJ1-1; D is perhaps TRBD1 (5 bases). The germline V gene has CDR1 LGHDT and CDR2 YNNKEL (reference sequence). The CDR3 extends over 13 amino acids. The chain's CDR3 is CASRQEVGGEAFF. CDR3 DNA: TGTGCCAGCAGACAAGAAGTCGGGGGTGAAGCTTTCTTT.

The chain has TRBV5-4 and TRBJ2-7; 15 bases match TRBD2. J gave up 7 bases and V 4 bases, and 6 bases lay outside the gene matches. The CDR3 consists of 15 residues. From germline, CDR1 is SGHNT and CDR2 YYREEE (reference sequence). CDR3 in DNA: TGTGCCAGCAGCGGGGCCGGGACTAGCGGGGGGGAGCAGTACTTC. Protein product: CASSGAGTSGGEQYF. The full variable domain, with the rest looked up from reference TRBV5-4 and TRBJ2-7, is ETGVTQSPTHLIKTRGQQVTLRCSSQSGHNTVSWYQQALGQGPQFIFQYYREEENGRGNFPPRFSGLQFPNYSSELNVNALELDDSALYLCASSGAGTSGGEQYFGPGTRLTVT.

This clone was found many times. The chain's CDR3 is CASSGEGGSLQTEAFF. The CDR3 bases are TGTGCCAGCAGTGGCGAAGGGGGCTCTTTGCAGACTGAAGCTTTCTTT. The V gene is TRBV6-1, the J gene TRBJ1-1, with TRBD1 matching 7 bases. J lost 5 bases, V lost 4 bases, and 13 bases had no gene match. Per the germline V gene, CDR1 is MNHNS and CDR2 is SASEGT. CDR3 length: 16 amino acids.

The rearrangement joins TRBV30 to TRBJ2-3; D is unclear. V dropped 0 bases and J dropped 5 bases, with 3 bases sitting between them. This CDR3 has 11 amino acids. Germline V gene lookup returns CDR1 GTSNPN and CDR2 SVGIG (reference sequence). The CDR3 protein is CAWSVQDTQYF. The CDR3 coding sequence is TGTGCCTGGAGTGTACAAGATACGCAGTATTTT.

J is TRBJ2-7 and V is TRBV18, with a tentative D call TRBD2 (6 bases). This CDR3 region has 13 residues. V shed 4 bases and J shed 1 base, with 8 bases lying between them. Germline CDR1 KGHSH, CDR2 LQKENI. In nucleotides, the CDR3 is TGTGCCAGCTCACTGGGACTGTCCTACGAGCAGTACTTC. It encodes CASSLGLSYEQYF.

V and J are TRBV7-9 and TRBJ1-1, with D hard to call. CDR1 and CDR2 from the germline V gene are SEHNR and FQNEAQ (reference sequence). V was trimmed by 5 bases and J by 4 bases, leaving 8 bases between them. This CDR3 is 12 amino acids long. The CDR3 nucleotides are TGTGCCAGCAGCCTTATACTCACTGAAGCTTTCTTT. It encodes CASSLILTEAFF. Full variable domain (remainder filled in from reference TRBV7-9 and TRBJ1-1): DTGVSQNPRHKITKRGQNVTFRCDPISEHNRLYWYRQTLGQGPEFLTYFQNEAQLEKSRLLSDRFSAERPKGSFSTLEIQRTEQGDSAMYLCASSLILTEAFFGQGTRLTVV.

The V call is TRBV25-1, the J call TRBJ1-4; D is perhaps TRBD1 (5 bases). V was clipped by 5 bases and J by 0 bases, with 13 bases between them. The CDR3 totals 16 residues. Looked up from germline, CDR1 is MGHDK and CDR2 is SYGVNS. CDR3 DNA: TGTGCCAGCAGTAGACAAGGGGCTGCAACTAATGAAAAACTGTTTTTT. Translated, it gives CASSRQGAATNEKLFF.

This chain uses TRBV29-1 with TRBJ2-1, with D possibly matching TRBD1 (7 bases). Trimming left V 4 bases short and J 2 bases short, with 12 bases between. The CDR3 has 14 amino acids. The germline CDR1 and CDR2 sequences are SQVTM and ANQGSEA. The CDR3 protein is CSVGGRGAYNEQFF. CDR3 coding DNA: TGCAGCGTTGGAGGCAGGGGGGCCTACAATGAGCAGTTCTTC.

This chain uses TRBV5-1 with TRBJ2-7; 7 bases match TRBD2. V was pared by 0 bases and J by 2 bases, with 5 bases of the junction left unmatched. Germline CDR1 and CDR2: SGHRS and YFSETQ. The length of the CDR3 is 15 residues. CDR3 sequence reads: CASSLEASGPYEQYF. The CDR3 DNA is TGCGCCAGCAGCTTGGAGGCTAGCGGCCCCTACGAGCAGTACTTC.

The chain links TRBV10-3 to TRBJ2-3; no firm D call. Trimming cost V 5 bases and J 4 bases, with 4 bases left between them. The CDR3 spans 11 residues. Per the germline V gene, CDR1 is ENHRY and CDR2 is SYGVKD. CDR3 DNA: TGTGCCATCAGTACAGCAGATACGCAGTATTTT. As protein: CAISTADTQYF.

The V gene is TRBV4-2, the J gene TRBJ2-7; the match to TRBD2 covers 7 bases. With V trimmed by 0 bases and J by 2 bases, 10 bases remained unmatched. The germline gives CDR1 LGHNA, CDR2 YNFKEQ. The CDR3 is 17 amino acids. CDR3 region: CASSQEKTSALPYEQYF. The CDR3 region has the DNA TGTGCCAGCAGCCAAGAAAAAACTAGCGCCCTCCCCTACGAGCAGTACTTC.

The chain carries TRBV4-3 and TRBJ2-5, with D uncertain. Germline V lookup: CDR1 LGHNA, CDR2 YSLEER. CDR3 length: 15 amino acids. V gave up 0 bases and J gave up 3 bases, with 11 bases separating them. CDR3 in amino acids: CASSQDRQVKETQYF. The CDR3 DNA follows: TGCGCCAGCAGCCAAGATCGCCAGGTAAAAGAGACCCAGTACTTC.

V gene TRBV12-3 or TRBV12-4 combines with J gene TRBJ1-2; D perhaps matches TRBD1 (5 bases). Trimming pared 10 bases from V and 6 bases from J, leaving 18 bases between. CDR3 length: 13 amino acids. CDR3 amino acids: CANAAGTSDGYTF. CDR3 DNA: TGTGCCAACGCCGCCGGGACTTCGGATGGCTACACCTTC.

The chain has TRBV28 and TRBJ2-3; possible D gene TRBD1, 5 bases. Germline CDR1 reads MDHEN; CDR2 reads SYDVKM. Trimming stripped 6 bases from V and 0 bases from J, with 16 bases between. This CDR3 region has 16 residues. In DNA form, the CDR3 reads TGTGCCAGCAGAGCCCCCCTGGGGCCAAGCACAGATACGCAGTATTTT. As protein: CASRAPLGPSTDTQYF.

This clone was seen only once. This chain uses TRBV7-2 with TRBJ1-6; 7 bases map to TRBD1. The CDR3 is 16 amino acids. Germline values: CDR1 SGHTA, CDR2 FQGNSA. V lost 4 bases and J lost 9; bases outside the gene matches: 12. The CDR3 spells CASSSKMQGVASPLHF. In DNA, the CDR3 is TGTGCCAGCAGCTCGAAGATGCAGGGGGTAGCTTCACCCCTCCACTTT.